The present T cell receptor beta chain was sequenced within a study of T cell responses to AZD1222 COVID-19 vaccine. Study conclusions and caveats: Variant regions that are unmutated are reportedly the target of nearly half of spike-specific TCRs. Among vaccine-associated CD4 TCRs, coverage spanned spike, with dominance at 160-218 and 743-854. No repertoire was sampled before or during the peak T cell response, only after it.

Clones were sequenced by immunoSEQ multiplex PCR, and TCRdb holds only the in-frame ones, with some missing. The sample records around 150,000 clones, 85% being singletons. Notes on this clone: Its antigen is unknown.

Germline assignment: CDR1 SGHNT and CDR2 YENEEA. Losses at the gene ends were 2 bases for V and 5 bases for J; bases not matched to a gene: 0. The CDR3 spans 15 residues. Sequences were derived from peripheral blood, sampled 28 days after the second dose of the MenACWY control vaccine. The receptor was isolated from an adult who received the MenACWY meningococcal vaccine as a control. The rearrangement joins TRBV11-3 to TRBJ2-2, with 12 bases identical to TRBD2. CDR3 loop: CASSLLAGGTGELFF. The CDR3 DNA reads TGTGCCAGCAGCTTACTAGCGGGGGGGACCGGGGAGCTGTTTTTT.